This T cell receptor beta chain came from a study of tumor-infiltrating lymphocytes in primary liver carcinoma. Study background: Both sexes were represented among patients, who were 30 to 69 years old. General observations from the study: Left bulk and unsorted, the samples did not allow CD4+ and CD8+ repertoires to be compared. Tumor-adjacent and tumor-blood pairs overlapped less than tumor region pairs did. It was in tumors, not blood, that the top-250-clone fraction was significantly higher (p = 0.039).

The germline V and J ends were trimmed by 5 bases and 4 bases, with 5 bases remaining between them. This CDR3 has 11 residues. Per the germline V gene, CDR1 is WSHSY and CDR2 is SAAADI. Unsorted whole blood yielded blood RNA, and germline DNA was extracted as well. Starting material of 500 to 600 ng total RNA yielded TCR beta cDNA via a constant-region primer. Slightly modified ARM-PCR served as the procedure for the TCR beta libraries. These libraries came from three rounds of nested multiplex PCR. The opening two PCR rounds, ten to eleven cycles each, paired TRBV1-TRBV30 forward primers with a C-beta reverse primer. Via MiXCR, TCRdb re-called the multiplex PCR reads, giving one row per CDR3 protein. Of fewer than 250,000 distinct CDR3 sequences in the sample, roughly two thirds were seen once. This clonotype was seen ten or more times. Antigen: not known.

The chain is built from TRBV10-2 and TRBJ1-1; no clear D gene. The TCR originated in a woman in her fifties or sixties with primary liver carcinoma and hepatitis B virus infection. Sequenced sample: peripheral blood. The DNA for the CDR3 is TGCGCCAGCAGTCGGGCCACTGAAGCTTTCTTT. It translates to CASSRATEAFF.